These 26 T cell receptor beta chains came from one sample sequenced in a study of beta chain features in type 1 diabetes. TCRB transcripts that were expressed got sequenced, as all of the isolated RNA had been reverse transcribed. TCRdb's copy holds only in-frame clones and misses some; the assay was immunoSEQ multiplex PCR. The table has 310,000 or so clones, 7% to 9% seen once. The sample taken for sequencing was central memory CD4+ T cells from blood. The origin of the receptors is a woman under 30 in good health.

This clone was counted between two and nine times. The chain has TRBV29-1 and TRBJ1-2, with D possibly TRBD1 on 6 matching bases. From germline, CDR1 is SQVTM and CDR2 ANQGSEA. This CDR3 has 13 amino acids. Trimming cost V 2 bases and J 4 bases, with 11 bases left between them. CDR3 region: CSVERGGGYGYTF. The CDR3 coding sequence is TGCAGCGTTGAAAGGGGGGGAGGCTATGGCTACACCTTC.

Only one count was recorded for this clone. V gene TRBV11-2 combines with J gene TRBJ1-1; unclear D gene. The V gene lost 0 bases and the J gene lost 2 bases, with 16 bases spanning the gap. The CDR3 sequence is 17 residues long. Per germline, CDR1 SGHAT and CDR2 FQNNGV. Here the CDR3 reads CASSLDQSESTNTEAFF. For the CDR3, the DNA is TGTGCCAGCAGCTTAGACCAATCAGAGTCCACTAACACTGAAGCTTTCTTT.

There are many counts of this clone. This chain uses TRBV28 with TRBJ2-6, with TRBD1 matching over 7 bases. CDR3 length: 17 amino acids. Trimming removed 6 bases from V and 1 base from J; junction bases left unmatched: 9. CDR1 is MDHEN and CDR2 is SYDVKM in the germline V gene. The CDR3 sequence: CASRPGQMLSGANVLTF. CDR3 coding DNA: TGTGCCAGCAGGCCGGGACAGATGTTATCTGGGGCCAACGTCCTGACTTTC.

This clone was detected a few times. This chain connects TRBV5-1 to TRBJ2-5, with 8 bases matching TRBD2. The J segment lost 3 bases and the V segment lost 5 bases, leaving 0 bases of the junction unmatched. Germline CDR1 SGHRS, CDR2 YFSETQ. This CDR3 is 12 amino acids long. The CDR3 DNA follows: TGCGCCAGCAGACTAGCGGAAGAGACCCAGTACTTC. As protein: CASRLAEETQYF.

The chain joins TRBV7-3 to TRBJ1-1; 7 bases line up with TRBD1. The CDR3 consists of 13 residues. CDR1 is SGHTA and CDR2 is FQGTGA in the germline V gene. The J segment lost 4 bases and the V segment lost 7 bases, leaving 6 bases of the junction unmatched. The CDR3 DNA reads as TGTGCCAGCACCCCGACAGGGTTCACTGAAGCTTTCTTT. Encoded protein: CASTPTGFTEAFF.

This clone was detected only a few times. The CDR3 loop is CASSSRWDQPQHF. In DNA, the CDR3 is TGTGCCAGCAGTTCTAGGTGGGATCAGCCCCAGCATTTT. The chain couples TRBV28 to TRBJ1-5; no clear D gene. Germline loops: CDR1 MDHEN, CDR2 SYDVKM. This CDR3 comprises 13 residues. Trimming took 4 bases from V and 5 from J, leaving 9 bases between them. Combining the CDR3 with reference TRBV28 and TRBJ1-5 gives the whole variable domain DVKVTQSSRYLVKRTGEKVFLECVQDMDHENMFWYRQDPGLGLRLIYFSYDVKMKEKGDIPEGYSVSREKKERFSLILESASTNQTSMYLCASSSRWDQPQHFGDGTRLSIL.

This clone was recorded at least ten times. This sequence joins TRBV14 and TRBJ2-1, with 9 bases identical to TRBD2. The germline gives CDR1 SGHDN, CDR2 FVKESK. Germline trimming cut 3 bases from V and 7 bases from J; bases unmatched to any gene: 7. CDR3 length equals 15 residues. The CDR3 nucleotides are TGTGCCAGCAGCCATTGGCTAGCGGGAAGGAATGAGCAGTTCTTC. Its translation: CASSHWLAGRNEQFF. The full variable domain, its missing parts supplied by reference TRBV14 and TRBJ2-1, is EAGVTQFPSHSVIEKGQTVTLRCDPISGHDNLYWYRRVMGKEIKFLLHFVKESKQDESGMPNNRFLAERTGGTYSTLKVQPAELEDSGVYFCASSHWLAGRNEQFFGPGTRLTVL.

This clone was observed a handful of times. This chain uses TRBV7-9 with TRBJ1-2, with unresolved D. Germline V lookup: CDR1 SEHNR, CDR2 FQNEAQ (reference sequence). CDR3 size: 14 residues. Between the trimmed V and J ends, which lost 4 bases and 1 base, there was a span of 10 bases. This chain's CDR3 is CASSSVSVNYGYTF. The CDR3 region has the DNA TGTGCCAGCAGCTCCGTCTCGGTTAACTATGGCTACACCTTC.

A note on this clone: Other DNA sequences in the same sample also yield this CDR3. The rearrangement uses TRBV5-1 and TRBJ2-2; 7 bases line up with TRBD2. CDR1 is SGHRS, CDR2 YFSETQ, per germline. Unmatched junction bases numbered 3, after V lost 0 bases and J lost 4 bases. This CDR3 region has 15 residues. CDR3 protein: CASSLVAGVTGELFF. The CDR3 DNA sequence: TGCGCCAGCAGCTTGGTTGCGGGAGTCACCGGGGAGCTGTTTTTT.

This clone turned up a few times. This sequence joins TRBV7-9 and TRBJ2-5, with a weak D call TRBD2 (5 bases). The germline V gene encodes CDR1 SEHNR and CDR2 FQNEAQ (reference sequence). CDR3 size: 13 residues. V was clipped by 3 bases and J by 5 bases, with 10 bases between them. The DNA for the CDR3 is TGTGCCAGCAGCTTGATAGCGAAGGAGACCCAGTACTTC. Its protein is CASSLIAKETQYF.

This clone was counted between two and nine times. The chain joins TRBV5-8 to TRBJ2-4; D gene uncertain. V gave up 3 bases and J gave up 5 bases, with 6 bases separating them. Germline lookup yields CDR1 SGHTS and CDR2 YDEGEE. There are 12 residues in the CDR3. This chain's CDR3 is CASSWNENIQYF. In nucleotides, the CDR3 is TGTGCCAGCAGCTGGAACGAAAACATTCAGTACTTC.

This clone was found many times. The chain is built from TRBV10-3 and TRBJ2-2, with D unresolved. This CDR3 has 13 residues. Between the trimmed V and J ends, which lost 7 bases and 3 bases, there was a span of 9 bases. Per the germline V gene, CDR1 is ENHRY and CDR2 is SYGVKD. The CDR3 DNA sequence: TGTGCCATCAAACCCAGAGACACCGGGGAGCTGTTTTTT. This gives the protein CAIKPRDTGELFF.

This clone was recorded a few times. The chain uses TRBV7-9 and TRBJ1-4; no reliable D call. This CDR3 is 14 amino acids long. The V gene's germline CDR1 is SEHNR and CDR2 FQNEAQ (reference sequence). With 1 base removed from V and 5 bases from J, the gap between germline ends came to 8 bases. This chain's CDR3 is CASSLGHLNEKLFF. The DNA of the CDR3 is TGTGCCAGCAGCTTAGGACACTTAAATGAAAAACTGTTTTTT.

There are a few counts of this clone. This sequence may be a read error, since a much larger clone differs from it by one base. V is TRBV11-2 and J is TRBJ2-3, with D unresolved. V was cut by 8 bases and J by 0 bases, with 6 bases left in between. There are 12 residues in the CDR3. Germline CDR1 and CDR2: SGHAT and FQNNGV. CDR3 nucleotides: TGTGCCAGCTGCTGGAGCACAGATACGCAGTATTTT. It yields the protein CASCWSTDTQYF.

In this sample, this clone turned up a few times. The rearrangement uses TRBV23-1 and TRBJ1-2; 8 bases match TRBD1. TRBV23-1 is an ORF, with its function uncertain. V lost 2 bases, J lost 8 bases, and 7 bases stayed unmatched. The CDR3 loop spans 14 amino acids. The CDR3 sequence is CASSQVQGVWGYTF. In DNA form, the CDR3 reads TGCGCCAGCAGTCAAGTACAGGGGGTCTGGGGCTACACCTTC.

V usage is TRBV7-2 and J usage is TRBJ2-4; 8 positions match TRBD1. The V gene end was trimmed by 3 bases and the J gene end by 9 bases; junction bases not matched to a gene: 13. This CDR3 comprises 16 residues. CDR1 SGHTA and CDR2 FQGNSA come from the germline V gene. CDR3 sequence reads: CASSFAVRQGPGIQYF. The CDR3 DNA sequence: TGTGCCAGCAGCTTCGCCGTGAGACAGGGGCCGGGCATTCAGTACTTC.

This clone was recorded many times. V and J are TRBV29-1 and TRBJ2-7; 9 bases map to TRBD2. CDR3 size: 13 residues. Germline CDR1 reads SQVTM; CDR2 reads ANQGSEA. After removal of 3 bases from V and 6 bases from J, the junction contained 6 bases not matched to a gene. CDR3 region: CSVDTSGFGEQYF. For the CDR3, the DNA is TGCAGCGTTGATACTAGCGGGTTTGGCGAGCAGTACTTC.

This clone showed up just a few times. The CDR3 here is CAIARGQETQYF. The DNA of the CDR3 is TGTGCCATCGCCAGGGGCCAAGAGACCCAGTACTTC. The rearrangement links TRBV6-1 to TRBJ2-5, with D tentatively TRBD1 (6 bases). The CDR3 covers 12 residues. CDR1 and CDR2 (germline): MNHNS, SASEGT. Deletions cut 10 bases from V and 1 base from J, with 10 bases between.

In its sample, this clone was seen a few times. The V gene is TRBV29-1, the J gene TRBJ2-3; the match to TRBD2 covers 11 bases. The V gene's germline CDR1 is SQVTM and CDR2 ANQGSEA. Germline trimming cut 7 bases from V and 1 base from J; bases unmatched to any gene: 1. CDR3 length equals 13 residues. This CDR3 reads CSATSGGTDTQYF. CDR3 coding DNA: TGCAGCGCGACTAGCGGGGGCACAGATACGCAGTATTTT.

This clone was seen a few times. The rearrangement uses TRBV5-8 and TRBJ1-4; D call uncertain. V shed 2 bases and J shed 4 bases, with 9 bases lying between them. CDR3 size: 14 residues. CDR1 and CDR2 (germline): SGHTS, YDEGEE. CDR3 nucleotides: TGTGCCAGCAGCTTTCTGGGTATTAATGAAAAACTGTTTTTT. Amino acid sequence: CASSFLGINEKLFF. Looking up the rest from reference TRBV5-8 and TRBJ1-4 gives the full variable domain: EAGVTQSPTHLIKTRGQQATLRCSPISGHTSVYWYQQALGLGLQFLLWYDEGEERNRGNFPPRFSGRQFPNYSSELNVNALELEDSALYLCASSFLGINEKLFFGSGTQLSVL.

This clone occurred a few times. The CDR3 region has the DNA TGTGCCATCAGTGAACCACCGGGACTAGCGGGAAATAATGAGCAGTTCTTC. As protein: CAISEPPGLAGNNEQFF. The chain joins TRBV10-3 to TRBJ2-1, with 13 bases aligning to TRBD2. After removal of 3 bases from V and 7 bases from J, the junction contained 9 bases not matched to a gene. Germline loops: CDR1 ENHRY, CDR2 SYGVKD. This CDR3 spans 17 amino acids.

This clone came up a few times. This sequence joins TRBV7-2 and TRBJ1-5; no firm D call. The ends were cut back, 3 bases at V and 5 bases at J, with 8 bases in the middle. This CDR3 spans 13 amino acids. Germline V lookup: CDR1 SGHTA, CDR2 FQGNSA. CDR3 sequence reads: CASSLGQYQPQHF. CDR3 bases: TGTGCCAGCAGCTTGGGTCAATATCAGCCCCAGCATTTT.

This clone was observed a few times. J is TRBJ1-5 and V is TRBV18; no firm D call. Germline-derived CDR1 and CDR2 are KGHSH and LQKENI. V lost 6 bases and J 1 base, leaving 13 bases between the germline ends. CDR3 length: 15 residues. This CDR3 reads CASSEGPGSNQPQHF. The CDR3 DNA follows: TGTGCCAGCTCGGAAGGGCCGGGGAGCAATCAGCCCCAGCATTTT.

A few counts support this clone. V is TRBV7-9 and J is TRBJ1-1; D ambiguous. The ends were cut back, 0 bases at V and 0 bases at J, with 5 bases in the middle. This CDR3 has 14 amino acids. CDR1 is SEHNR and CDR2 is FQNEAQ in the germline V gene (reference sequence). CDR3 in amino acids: CASSLAPLNTEAFF. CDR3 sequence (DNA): TGTGCCAGCAGCTTAGCTCCGTTGAACACTGAAGCTTTCTTT.

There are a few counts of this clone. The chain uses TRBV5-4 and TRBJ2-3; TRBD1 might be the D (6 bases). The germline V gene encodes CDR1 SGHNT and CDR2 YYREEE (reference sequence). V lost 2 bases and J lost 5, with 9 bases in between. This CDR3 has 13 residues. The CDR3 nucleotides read TGTGCCAGCAGCTTAGGGGGTGTAGATACGCAGTATTTT. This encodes CASSLGGVDTQYF.

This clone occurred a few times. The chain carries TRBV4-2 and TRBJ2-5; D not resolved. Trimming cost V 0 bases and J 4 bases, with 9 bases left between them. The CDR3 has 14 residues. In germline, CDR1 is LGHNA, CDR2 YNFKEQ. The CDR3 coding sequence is TGTGCCAGCAGCCAAGACAGGTACGGAGAGACCCAGTACTTC. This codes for CASSQDRYGETQYF.